What follows are 17 T cell receptor beta chains derived from one specimen sequenced in a study of blood T cells in healthy people across ages (dated by TCRdb to the mid-2010s). The library was obtained by 5' RACE. Sequencing was carried out with an Illumina HiSeq 2500. The second PCR ran for about 6 to 12 cycles and used a J-beta primer mix along with a sample-barcoded 5' primer. In TCRdb, the public reads were trimmed at Q25 with fastp and aligned with MiXCR, with productive beta chains retained. Entries that share a CDR3 protein sequence are merged under the most common genes and DNA. This sample holds about 1.4 million distinct CDR3 sequences; 45% to 70% were observed only once. The biggest ten clones account for over 6.5% of the sample. The sample was blood. Receptors originate from a man younger than 35 in good health.

V gene TRBV5-1 combines with J gene TRBJ2-1; D is ambiguous. The J call may be faulty, since TRBJ2-7 better matches the DNA end. Germline CDR1 is SGHRS and CDR2 is YFSETQ. This CDR3 has 13 amino acids. In DNA, the CDR3 is TGCGCCAGCAGCGCTTTACCCTACAATGAGCAGTACTTC. Amino acid sequence: CASSALPYNEQYF.

The rearrangement links TRBV27 to TRBJ2-1; 8 nucleotides line up with TRBD2. The length of the CDR3 is 14 residues. The J segment lost 8 bases and the V segment lost 8 bases, leaving 11 bases of the junction unmatched. The germline V gene encodes CDR1 MNHEY and CDR2 SMNVEV (reference sequence). CDR3 DNA sequence: TGTGCCAGCTCGAAGCGGGAGAGGTTGGATGAGCAGTTCTTC. Protein: CASSKRERLDEQFF.

This sequence joins TRBV3-1 and TRBJ1-6; 10 bases match TRBD1. This CDR3 is built from 17 residues. Germline lookup yields CDR1 LGHDT and CDR2 YNNKEL (reference sequence). J gave up 7 bases and V 4 bases, and 10 bases lay outside the gene matches. DNA of the CDR3: TGTGCCAGCAGCCGAATCTCCCCGGGACAGGGGAATTCACCCCTCCACTTT. This encodes CASSRISPGQGNSPLHF.

The chain employs TRBV20-1 and TRBJ2-3; 12 bases match TRBD2. Germline V gene sequence: CDR1 DFQATT, CDR2 SNEGSKA (reference sequence). The J segment lost 2 bases and the V segment lost 1 base, leaving 7 bases of the junction unmatched. This CDR3 region has 17 residues. The CDR3 bases are TGCAGTGCTAGAGTTCTAGCGGGGGGGCATTACACAGATACGCAGTATTTT. It is translated as CSARVLAGGHYTDTQYF.

The chain employs TRBV27 and TRBJ2-5; no clear D. V lost 2 bases to trimming and J lost 0 bases, with 10 bases between them. The CDR3 spans 15 residues. CDR1 MNHEY and CDR2 SMNVEV come from the germline V gene (reference sequence). The CDR3 region has the DNA TGTGCCAGCAGTTTAGCCTACGGAAACCAAGAGACCCAGTACTTC. It yields the protein CASSLAYGNQETQYF.

J is TRBJ2-5 and V is TRBV12-3 or TRBV12-4; D is perhaps TRBD2 (5 bases). The J call may not be correct, given that the DNA end is closer to TRBJ2-7. The CDR3 is made up of 13 amino acids. CDR3 DNA sequence: TGTGCCAGCAGAGGGTTTGGGAGTTACGAGCAGTACTTC. Its translation: CASRGFGSYEQYF.

This clonotype was recorded only once. The chain carries TRBV6-1 and TRBJ2-4; D gene uncertain. The J call is in doubt because the DNA end fits TRBJ2-7 better. The germline CDR1 and CDR2 sequences are MNHNS and SASEGT. This CDR3 has 13 residues. CDR3 loop: CASSEDYDYEQYF. The CDR3 DNA reads as TGTGCCAGCAGTGAAGATTATGACTACGAGCAGTACTTC.

This clonotype was recorded many times. The junction differs from germline at one of its ends, possibly a read error. The rearrangement uses TRBV5-1 and TRBJ2-7; D perhaps matches TRBD1 (5 bases). The CDR3 runs to 13 residues. The germline gives CDR1 SGHRS, CDR2 YFSETQ. CDR3 sequence: CASSLAGTYEQYF. The CDR3 nucleotides are TGTGCCAGCAGTTTAGCAGGGACCTACGAGCAGTACTTC.

This rearrangement joins TRBV5-1 to TRBJ1-2; weak D call: TRBD1 (5 bases). Germline CDR1 reads SGHRS; CDR2 reads YFSETQ. V was cut by 3 bases and J by 7 bases, with 19 bases left in between. The CDR3 contains 15 residues. The CDR3, as DNA: TGCGCCAGCAGCTGGGAAGCCACAGGATCGGGTGGCTACACCTTC. Translated, it gives CASSWEATGSGGYTF.

The chain carries TRBV6-5 and TRBJ2-6, with TRBD1 identical over 7 bases. The CDR3 covers 19 residues. Germline CDR1 is MNHEY and CDR2 is SVGAGI. V dropped 0 bases and J dropped 0; count of bases not matched to a gene: 8. The CDR3 here is CASSYSIGTVSSGANVLTF. In DNA form, the CDR3 reads TGTGCCAGCAGTTACTCGATAGGGACAGTCTCCTCTGGGGCCAACGTCCTGACTTTC.

The sample holds a few counts of this clonotype. The chain employs TRBV6-6 and TRBJ1-2; TRBD1 matches at 7 bases. Per germline, CDR1 MNHNY and CDR2 SVGAGI (reference sequence). The length of the CDR3 is 14 residues. V shed 5 bases and J 4 bases; nucleotides not matched to a gene: 7. The DNA for the CDR3 is TGTGCCAGCAGTCGCGGACAGGAAGCCTATGGCTACACCTTC. This sequence encodes CASSRGQEAYGYTF.

The rearrangement uses TRBV7-9 and TRBJ1-5, with no clear D. CDR3 size: 13 residues. Trimming took 7 bases from V and 4 from J, leaving 11 bases between them. Germline V lookup: CDR1 SEHNR, CDR2 FQNEAQ (reference sequence). The CDR3 loop is CASTNAVNQPQHF. The CDR3 coding sequence is TGTGCCAGCACCAACGCGGTAAATCAGCCCCAGCATTTT.

The rearrangement uses TRBV5-4 and TRBJ2-7; no clear D. The ends were cut back, 4 bases at V and 0 bases at J, with 11 bases in the middle. The CDR3 sequence is 14 residues long. From germline, CDR1 is SGHNT and CDR2 YYREEE (reference sequence). The CDR3 protein is CASSQDQASYEQYF. In DNA form, the CDR3 reads TGTGCCAGCAGCCAGGATCAGGCCTCCTACGAGCAGTACTTC.

At least ten counts were recorded for this clonotype. The DNA of the CDR3 is TGTGCCAGCAGCCCCCTCGGGGACAGGGAGCAAGAGACCCAGTACTTC. Translation: CASSPLGDREQETQYF. The V gene is TRBV7-8, the J gene TRBJ2-5, with 9 bases that match TRBD1. This CDR3 contains 16 residues. The ends lost 5 bases at V and 2 bases at J; junction bases unmatched: 9. Germline V gene data show CDR1 as SGHVS and CDR2 as FQNEAQ. The whole variable domain, filled in from reference TRBV7-8 and TRBJ2-5, reads GAGVSQSPRYKVAKRGQDVALRCDPISGHVSLFWYQQALGQGPEFLTYFQNEAQLDKSGLPSDRFFAERPEGSVSTLKIQRTQQEDSAVYLCASSPLGDREQETQYFGPGTRLLVL.

This clonotype was detected a few times. The chain has TRBV24-1 and TRBJ2-5, with 11 positions matching TRBD2. With 9 bases clipped from V and 0 bases from J, the junction kept 11 bases outside the gene matches. CDR1 is KGHDR and CDR2 is SFDVKD in the germline V gene. The CDR3 runs to 17 residues. The CDR3 loop is CATGFSSGGPNQETQYF. The CDR3 bases are TGTGCCACCGGATTCTCTAGCGGGGGGCCGAACCAAGAGACCCAGTACTTC.

Here the CDR3 DNA reads TGCAGTGCTAACCCACCTATAGCGGGAGAGGTGGACGTTCAGTACTTC. Protein sequence: CSANPPIAGEVDVQYF. The genes are TRBV20-1 and TRBJ2-5; 9 nucleotides align to TRBD2. Germline lookup yields CDR1 DFQATT and CDR2 SNEGSKA (reference sequence). This CDR3 has 16 amino acids. V was clipped by 4 bases and J by 11 bases; unmatched bases: 20.

V usage is TRBV27 and J usage is TRBJ2-3, with TRBD1 identical over 9 bases. Germline V lookup: CDR1 MNHEY, CDR2 SMNVEV (reference sequence). The J segment lost 3 bases and the V segment lost 2 bases, leaving 6 bases of the junction unmatched. CDR3 length: 16 amino acids. The CDR3 loop is CASSLLTGTGTDTQYF. For the CDR3, the DNA is TGTGCCAGCAGTTTACTAACCGGGACAGGGACAGATACGCAGTATTTT.